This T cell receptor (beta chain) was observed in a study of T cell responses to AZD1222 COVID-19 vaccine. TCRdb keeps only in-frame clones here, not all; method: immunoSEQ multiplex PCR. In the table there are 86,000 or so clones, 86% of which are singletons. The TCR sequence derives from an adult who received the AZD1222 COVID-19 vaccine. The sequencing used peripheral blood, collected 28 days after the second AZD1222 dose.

CDR3 sequence (DNA): TGTGCCAGCAGCTCTGGGGAGACCCAGTACTTC. Amino acids: CASSSGETQYF. The chain couples TRBV13 to TRBJ2-5; D is ambiguous. There are 11 residues in the CDR3. V lost 4 bases and J 5 bases, leaving 5 bases between the germline ends. Germline V gene data show CDR1 as PRHDT and CDR2 as FYEKMQ (reference sequence).